These 22 T cell receptor beta chains were all obtained from the same sample, sequenced in a study of cytomegalovirus exposure and HLA in healthy donors. PCR primers comprised 60 Vbeta and 13 Jbeta primers. Data came from immunoSEQ multiplex PCR; TCRdb stores just in-frame clones and leaves some out. The profile shows about 86,000 clones, over 60% of them singletons. The sample was PBMCs. These receptors all come from a female donor in good health and CMV-seronegative.

DNA of the CDR3: TGCAGCGTTGGGAGAGAAACAGGGCGAGACAATGAGCAGTTCTTC. This gives the protein CSVGRETGRDNEQFF. This rearrangement joins TRBV29-1 to TRBJ2-1; the D gene is possibly TRBD1 (6 bases). The CDR3 loop spans 15 amino acids. CDR1 is SQVTM and CDR2 is ANQGSEA in the germline V gene. Trimming shortened V by 4 bases and J by 5 bases, and 18 bases separated the two germline ends.

The chain combines TRBV9 with TRBJ1-1, with a weak D call TRBD1 (5 bases). The CDR3 loop spans 15 amino acids. Germline V gives CDR1 SGDLS, CDR2 YYNGEE. Between the trimmed V and J ends, which lost 3 bases and 0 bases, there was a span of 12 bases. CDR3 amino acids: CASSETTAMNTEAFF. Here the CDR3 DNA reads TGTGCCAGCAGCGAGACGACAGCTATGAACACTGAAGCTTTCTTT.

The chain has TRBV6-5 and TRBJ2-5; TRBD2 is a possible D gene (7 bases). The CDR3 length is 15 residues. Germline CDR1 reads MNHEY; CDR2 reads SVGAGI. The V and J ends lost 7 bases and 5 bases respectively, with 20 bases between them. CDR3 nucleotides: TGTGCCAGCACCCTTGGGGGGGGGCTTTGGGAGACCCAGTACTTC. Its translation: CASTLGGGLWETQYF.

This clone showed up just once. This sequence joins TRBV7-9 and TRBJ2-7, with 7 bases that match TRBD1. J was trimmed by 5 bases and V by 4 bases; bases with no gene match: 14. CDR1 SEHNR and CDR2 FQNEAQ come from the germline V gene (reference sequence). The CDR3 extends over 16 amino acids. DNA of the CDR3: TGTGCCAGCAGCTCCCTCCTAAGACAGGGTGCGAACGAGCAGTACTTC. It codes for CASSSLLRQGANEQYF.

The J gene is TRBJ1-1, the V gene TRBV7-9; TRBD1 might be the D (5 bases). Trimming took off 8 bases at V and 2 bases at J, with 6 bases between the two ends. The germline gives CDR1 SEHNR, CDR2 FQNEAQ (reference sequence). The CDR3 is 11 amino acids. The CDR3 coding sequence is TGTGCCAGCGACAGAAACACTGAAGCTTTCTTT. Translated: CASDRNTEAFF.

In this sample, this clone turned up a few times. The chain carries TRBV28 and TRBJ1-1; TRBD1 matches at 9 bases. Unmatched junction bases numbered 3, after V lost 7 bases and J lost 0 bases. CDR1 and CDR2 (germline): MDHEN, SYDVKM. The CDR3 consists of 14 residues. The CDR3 nucleotides read TGTGCCAGCACCACAGGGGGCATGAACACTGAAGCTTTCTTT. As protein: CASTTGGMNTEAFF. The whole variable domain, filled in from reference TRBV28 and TRBJ1-1, reads DVKVTQSSRYLVKRTGEKVFLECVQDMDHENMFWYRQDPGLGLRLIYFSYDVKMKEKGDIPEGYSVSREKKERFSLILESASTNQTSMYLCASTTGGMNTEAFFGQGTRLTVV.

The chain recombines TRBV9 with TRBJ1-5; D is unresolved. The germline CDR1 and CDR2 sequences are SGDLS and YYNGEE. The CDR3 is made up of 15 amino acids. V was cut by 3 bases and J by 0 bases, with 10 bases left in between. For the CDR3, the DNA is TGTGCCAGCAGCGCCCGGGGAGATAGCAATCAGCCCCAGCATTTT. The encoded protein is CASSARGDSNQPQHF.

V is TRBV6-4 and J is TRBJ2-1; TRBD1 matches at 8 bases. Trimming took 8 bases from V and 2 from J; bases not matched to a gene: 8. Germline CDR1 and CDR2: MRHNA and SNTAGT. The CDR3 length is 15 residues. In DNA form, the CDR3 reads TGTGCCAGCTCCCCAGGGGGCGCTACCTACAATGAGCAGTTCTTC. Its protein product is CASSPGGATYNEQFF.

The chain joins TRBV20-1 to TRBJ2-7, with a weak D call TRBD1 (5 bases). The V gene's germline CDR1 is DFQATT and CDR2 SNEGSKA (reference sequence). V was clipped by 6 bases and J by 2 bases, with 8 bases between them. The CDR3 covers 11 residues. CDR3 bases: TGCAGTGCAAGACAGACCTACGAGCAGTACTTC. Its protein product is CSARQTYEQYF.

This clone appeared a few times. The chain joins TRBV11-2 to TRBJ2-7; D gene unclear. The CDR3 has 12 residues. Trimming cost V 8 bases and J 4 bases, with 12 bases left between them. In germline, CDR1 is SGHAT, CDR2 FQNNGV. CDR3 residues: CASGSRVYEQYF. DNA for the CDR3: TGTGCCAGCGGTAGTCGGGTGTACGAGCAGTACTTC. Full variable domain (rest looked up from reference TRBV11-2 and TRBJ2-7): EAGVAQSPRYKIIEKRQSVAFWCNPISGHATLYWYQQILGQGPKLLIQFQNNGVVDDSQLPKDRFSAERLKGVDSTLKIQPAKLEDSAVYLCASGSRVYEQYFGPGTRLTVT.

V usage is TRBV28 and J usage is TRBJ1-1; D possibly corresponds to TRBD1 (5 bases). The germline CDR1 and CDR2 sequences are MDHEN and SYDVKM. The CDR3 consists of 15 residues. V lost 6 bases to trimming and J lost 0 bases, with 14 bases between them. CDR3 region: CASRLVGGMNTEAFF. DNA for the CDR3: TGTGCCAGCAGATTAGTCGGGGGGATGAACACTGAAGCTTTCTTT.

The chain combines TRBV7-2 with TRBJ1-2, with a possible D match to TRBD1 (6 bases). V gave up 3 bases and J gave up 4 bases, with 15 bases separating them. CDR1 and CDR2 from the germline V gene are SGHTA and FQGNSA. The CDR3 has 15 amino acids. The CDR3 sequence: CASSLGQGISYGYTF. The CDR3 DNA reads TGTGCCAGCAGCTTGGGCCAGGGGATTTCCTATGGCTACACCTTC.

The chain combines TRBV30 with TRBJ1-4, with a possible D match to TRBD1 (6 bases). Trimming took 8 bases from V and 5 from J, leaving 15 bases between them. This CDR3 spans 13 amino acids. Per the germline V gene, CDR1 is GTSNPN and CDR2 is SVGIG (reference sequence). Here the CDR3 reads CALAGAMNEKLFF. The CDR3 DNA sequence: TGTGCCCTAGCGGGGGCAATGAATGAAAAACTGTTTTTT.

The V gene is TRBV6-1, the J gene TRBJ2-3, with 8 bases fitting TRBD2. The CDR3 covers 14 residues. V trimming: 4 bases; J trimming: 3 bases; junction bases outside the gene matches: 3. The germline CDR1 and CDR2 sequences are MNHNS and SASEGT. In nucleotides, the CDR3 is TGTGCCAGCAGTGGAGGACTAGCAACAGATACGCAGTATTTT. Encoded protein: CASSGGLATDTQYF.

This chain uses TRBV27 with TRBJ1-2; D gene ambiguous. Trimming shortened V by 3 bases and J by 0 bases, and 11 bases separated the two germline ends. Germline CDR1 and CDR2: MNHEY and SMNVEV (reference sequence). This CDR3 region has 15 residues. The CDR3 nucleotides are TGTGCCAGCAGTTTTACCCCTCAGGCTAACTATGGCTACACCTTC. Encoded protein: CASSFTPQANYGYTF.

This clone appeared a single time. The V call is TRBV10-2, the J call TRBJ2-2; 9 nucleotides agree with TRBD1. With V trimmed by 5 bases and J by 4 bases, 5 bases remained unmatched. Germline lookup yields CDR1 WSHSY and CDR2 SAAADI. This CDR3 spans 15 amino acids. DNA of the CDR3: TGCGCCAGCAGTCCCGGGACAGGGAGCACCGGGGAGCTGTTTTTT. This gives the protein CASSPGTGSTGELFF.

The V and J genes are TRBV9 and TRBJ2-7, with 9 bases fitting TRBD1. Per the germline V gene, CDR1 is SGDLS and CDR2 is YYNGEE. The CDR3 totals 17 residues. V was clipped by 5 bases and J by 5 bases; unmatched bases: 17. The CDR3 sequence is CASSVSTGTGLSNEQYF. Written as DNA, the CDR3 is TGTGCCAGCAGTGTTAGCACCGGGACAGGGTTAAGCAACGAGCAGTACTTC.

The chain couples TRBV5-1 to TRBJ2-5; 10 nucleotides align to TRBD2. The germline V gene encodes CDR1 SGHRS and CDR2 YFSETQ. The CDR3 has 15 amino acids. Germline trimming cut 0 bases from V and 4 bases from J; bases unmatched to any gene: 3. The DNA for the CDR3 is TGCGCCAGCAGCTTGGGAAGCGGGAGGGGAGAGACCCAGTACTTC. Translating gives CASSLGSGRGETQYF.

This chain connects TRBV7-9 to TRBJ1-2; 7 bases agree with TRBD1. The CDR3 consists of 14 residues. Losses at the gene ends were 5 bases for V and 3 bases for J; bases not matched to a gene: 6. Germline lookup yields CDR1 SEHNR and CDR2 FQNEAQ (reference sequence). CDR3 residues: CASSPDRQDYGYTF. DNA of the CDR3: TGTGCCAGCAGCCCGGACAGGCAGGACTATGGCTACACCTTC.

This clone turned up a few times. The chain uses TRBV5-6 and TRBJ1-1; 9 bases map to TRBD1. This CDR3 contains 14 residues. The germline V gene encodes CDR1 SGHDT and CDR2 YYEEEE. The V segment lost 2 bases and the J segment 11 bases; nucleotides outside the gene matches: 10. CDR3 DNA sequence: TGTGCCAGCAGCTTACGGGGACAGGGACGCGACGCTTTCTTT. It yields the protein CASSLRGQGRDAFF.

This CDR3 reads CSVRPGETQYF. The DNA of the CDR3 is TGCAGCGTTCGGCCGGGGGAGACCCAGTACTTC. V usage is TRBV29-1 and J usage is TRBJ2-5, with D possibly being TRBD2 (5 bases). V was trimmed by 5 bases and J by 5 bases, leaving 9 bases between them. The CDR3 is 11 amino acids. CDR1 is SQVTM and CDR2 is ANQGSEA in the germline V gene.

This clone has a handful of counts. The chain links TRBV28 to TRBJ1-5; D possibly corresponds to TRBD1 (6 bases). The CDR3 sequence is 13 residues long. With 4 bases removed from V and 7 bases from J, the gap between germline ends came to 11 bases. Per germline, CDR1 MDHEN and CDR2 SYDVKM. The CDR3 protein is CASSWQGSQPQHF. As DNA, the CDR3 is TGTGCCAGCAGTTGGCAGGGGAGCCAGCCCCAGCATTTT.